This TCR beta chain was captured by sequencing in a study of blood T cells in healthy people across ages. Study findings and constraints: More naive CD4+ cells and higher diversity were found in long-lived than in aged donors.

The trim removed 5 bases at V and 5 bases at J, leaving 14 bases unmatched. This CDR3 spans 18 amino acids. CDR1 and CDR2 from the germline V gene are MGHRA and YSYEKL. This clonotype turned up a few times. Its matching antigen is unknown. The authors ran a second PCR of 7 to 11 cycles using a sample-barcoded 5' primer and a J-beta primer mix. There were at least 3 million CDR3-containing paired-end reads obtained from each sample. MiXCR, applied by TCRdb to the 5' RACE reads, yields one record per CDR3 protein. The table includes around 1.5 million distinct CDR3 sequences, around 35% detected once. This chain joins TRBV4-1 and TRBJ2-3; 12 bases are shared with TRBD2. This TCR came from a woman aged 30 to 39 in good health. The sample was blood. This CDR3 is CASSSQGVLAGGLDTQYF. DNA of the CDR3: TGCGCCAGCAGCTCACAGGGTGTCCTAGCGGGAGGGCTAGATACGCAGTATTTT.